This T cell receptor beta chain appears in the sequencing data of a study of regulatory T cells in long-lasting Graves disease. The time point denotes: persistent/refractory GD, antithyroid drugs over 5 years with positive TRAb. The TCR library was prepared using RNA isolated from PBMCs. To make TCR beta libraries, researchers used iRepertoire HTBI primers and Arm-PCR of CDR3 regions. TCRdb reanalysed the multiplex PCR reads using MiXCR and keeps one entry per CDR3 protein. This sample has 430,000 or so distinct CDR3 sequences, with around a fifth found just once. This clonotype has a count of ten or more. Germline assignment: CDR1 SNHLY and CDR2 FYNNEI. CDR3 length: 13 residues. V lost 3 bases and J lost 8, with 11 bases in between.

This rearrangement joins TRBV2 to TRBJ1-5, with D unresolved. The sample in question was peripheral blood mononuclear cells (PBMCs), obtained when the disease was refractory, from a patient treated with antithyroid drugs. This TCR was sampled from a female donor with Graves disease. The DNA of the CDR3 is TGTGCCAGCAGTGAGGAGGGAGTTAAGCCCCAGCATTTT. Its translation is CASSEEGVKPQHF.